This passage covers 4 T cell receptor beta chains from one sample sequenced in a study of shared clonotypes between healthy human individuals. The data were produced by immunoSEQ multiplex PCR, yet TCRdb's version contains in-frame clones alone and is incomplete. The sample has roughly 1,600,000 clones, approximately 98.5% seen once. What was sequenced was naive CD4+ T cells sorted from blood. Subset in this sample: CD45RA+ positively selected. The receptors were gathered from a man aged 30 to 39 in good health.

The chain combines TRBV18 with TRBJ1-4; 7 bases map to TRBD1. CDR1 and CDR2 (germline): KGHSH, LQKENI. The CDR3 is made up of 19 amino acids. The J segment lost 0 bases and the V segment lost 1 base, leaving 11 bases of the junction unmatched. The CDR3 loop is CASSPLYPGGTATNEKLFF. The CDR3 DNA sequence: TGTGCCAGCTCACCACTCTATCCAGGGGGTACGGCAACTAATGAAAAACTGTTTTTT.

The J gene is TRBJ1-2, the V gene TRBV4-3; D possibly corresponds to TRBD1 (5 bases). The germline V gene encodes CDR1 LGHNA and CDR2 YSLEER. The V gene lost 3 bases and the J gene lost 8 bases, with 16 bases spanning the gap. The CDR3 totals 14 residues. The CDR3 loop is CASSQKMGTRGYTF. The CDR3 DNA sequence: TGCGCCAGCAGCCAGAAAATGGGGACCCGAGGCTACACCTTC.

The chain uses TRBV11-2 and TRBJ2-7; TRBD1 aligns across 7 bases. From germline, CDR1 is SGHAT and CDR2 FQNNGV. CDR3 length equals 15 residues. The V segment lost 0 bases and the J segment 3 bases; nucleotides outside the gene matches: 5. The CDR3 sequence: CASSLETGNFYEQYF. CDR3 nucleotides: TGTGCCAGCAGCTTAGAGACAGGGAACTTCTACGAGCAGTACTTC.

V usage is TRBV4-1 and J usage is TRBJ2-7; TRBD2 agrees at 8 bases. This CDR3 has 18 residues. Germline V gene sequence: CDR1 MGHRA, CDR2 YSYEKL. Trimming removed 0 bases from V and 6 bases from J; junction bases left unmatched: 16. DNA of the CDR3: TGCGCCAGCAGCCAAGAAGAAGCTATCCCGGGACTAGAGAGCGAGCAGTACTTC. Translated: CASSQEEAIPGLESEQYF.